This paragraph reports one TCR beta chain. Its antigen specificity is not known. Qualities for individual bases were not recorded, and no much larger clone is one base off. The data stem from a study of T cell changes during pregnancy in multiple sclerosis (dated by TCRdb to between 2018 and 2021). Broadly, across the study: The study examined how the T cell repertoire changed over the course of pregnancy in women with multiple sclerosis.

Receptor libraries were prepared by the immunoSEQ multiplex PCR assay. TCRdb took this table from immuneACCESS and kept in-frame rearrangements with V and J called. Such tables lack part of the clones; where checked against another copy, unresolved V genes explain under half of the gap, and the rest is unexplained. In this sample the table shows some 38,000 clones, approximately 90% of which occur a single time. Around 0.5% of the sample rests with the top ten. V sheds 5 bases and J sheds 4 bases, leaving 15 bases between their ends. Inclusive of the bounding cysteine and phenylalanine, the CDR3 is 13 residues long. Kept here is only the CDR3 DNA, which spans 39 bases and is read in frame from base 1. CDR1 and CDR2 are read off the germline V gene as SQVTM and ANQGSEA.

The chain links TRBV29-1 with TRBJ2-7; the D gene is perhaps TRBD2, on 6 matching bases. The source is a female donor in good health, enrolled as a control in a pregnancy study. Sample: CD4+ T cells from peripheral blood mononuclear cells, taken in the third trimester of pregnancy. The CDR3 in this case is CSVSQGLQYEQYF. The DNA reads as follows: TGCAGCGTTTCCCAGGGACTTCAATACGAGCAGTACTTC.